One and the same sample provided the 13 T cell receptor beta chains below, sequenced in a study of shared clonotypes between healthy human individuals. Generated by immunoSEQ multiplex PCR, the TCRdb table keeps only in-frame clones and is missing some. The repertoire has over a million clones, about three quarters of them found once; the top ten carry less than 1.5%. The specimen was memory CD4+ T cells sorted from blood. The subset: CD45RA-negative fraction. The receptors derive from a man between 18 and 29 years old in good health.

The chain carries TRBV18 and TRBJ1-5, with 7 bases aligning to TRBD1. The CDR3 totals 14 residues. The junction had 6 bases not matched to a gene; V was cut back by 3 bases and J by 7 bases. Germline assignment: CDR1 KGHSH and CDR2 LQKENI. The chain's CDR3 is CASSPGQVQQPQHF. The CDR3 DNA follows: TGTGCCAGCTCACCCGGACAGGTGCAGCAGCCCCAGCATTTT.

The chain has TRBV23-1 and TRBJ1-4; D unresolved. TRBV23-1 is an ORF; its function is uncertain. There are 15 residues in the CDR3. V lost 0 bases to trimming and J lost 4 bases, with 9 bases between them. DNA of the CDR3: TGCGCCAGCAGTCAATCTCGCGCCAGTAATGAAAAACTGTTTTTT. Protein: CASSQSRASNEKLFF.

This clone was seen only a few times. CDR3 DNA: TGTGCCAGCAGTTACTCGTGGGAGTATGGCTACACCTTC. Protein product: CASSYSWEYGYTF. The V and J genes are TRBV6-6 and TRBJ1-2; D gene ambiguous. Between the trimmed V and J ends, which lost 0 bases and 5 bases, there was a span of 7 bases. There are 13 residues in the CDR3. Germline-derived CDR1 and CDR2 are MNHNY and SVGAGI (reference sequence).

The V gene is TRBV4-1, the J gene TRBJ1-5; D might be TRBD1 (6 bases). With 0 bases removed from V and 4 bases from J, the gap between germline ends came to 10 bases. The length of the CDR3 is 15 residues. The germline V gene has CDR1 MGHRA and CDR2 YSYEKL. The CDR3 loop reads CASSQDPGANQPQHF. The CDR3 DNA sequence: TGCGCCAGCAGCCAAGACCCAGGGGCAAATCAGCCCCAGCATTTT.

The chain links TRBV11-2 to TRBJ2-7; 9 bases are shared with TRBD2. CDR3 length: 15 residues. CDR1 is SGHAT, CDR2 FQNNGV, per germline. With V trimmed by 5 bases and J by 5 bases, 10 bases remained unmatched. CDR3 DNA sequence: TGTGCCAGCAGCACGGACGGGACTAGCATGGACGAGCAGTACTTC. This codes for CASSTDGTSMDEQYF.

This clone was recorded only once. V and J are TRBV29-1 and TRBJ1-5; possible D gene TRBD1, 5 bases. The ends were cut back, 4 bases at V and 0 bases at J, with 10 bases in the middle. The CDR3 is made up of 14 amino acids. Germline V gives CDR1 SQVTM, CDR2 ANQGSEA. CDR3 residues: CSVVIGASNQPQHF. CDR3 DNA sequence: TGCAGCGTTGTAATAGGGGCTAGCAATCAGCCCCAGCATTTT.

V gene TRBV28 combines with J gene TRBJ2-2, with 12 bases fitting TRBD1. The germline gives CDR1 MDHEN, CDR2 SYDVKM. This CDR3 spans 16 amino acids. V lost 6 bases, J lost 1 base, and 3 bases stayed unmatched. This CDR3 is CASRGQGAGNTGELFF. CDR3 nucleotides: TGTGCCAGCAGGGGACAGGGGGCCGGGAACACCGGGGAGCTGTTTTTT.

This chain joins TRBV7-2 and TRBJ2-2; perhaps TRBD2 as D (6 bases). Germline V gene lookup returns CDR1 SGHTA and CDR2 FQGNSA. Trimming left V 4 bases short and J 0 bases short, with 9 bases between. The CDR3 has 15 residues. The CDR3 DNA is TGTGCCAGCAGCTCCCGACTAGCGAACACCGGGGAGCTGTTTTTT. This codes for CASSSRLANTGELFF.

This chain connects TRBV5-4 to TRBJ2-2; 10 nucleotides align to TRBD1. J gave up 7 bases and V 7 bases, and 10 bases lay outside the gene matches. This CDR3 spans 15 amino acids. Per germline, CDR1 SGHNT and CDR2 YYREEE (reference sequence). The CDR3 DNA sequence: TGTGCCAGCTCACTTTTGGGACAGGGGAACGGGGAGCTGTTTTTT. Translation: CASSLLGQGNGELFF.

This clone occurred many times. The CDR3 sequence: CASSPPGSGRHEQYF. The CDR3 DNA sequence: TGTGCCAGCTCACCACCGGGTAGCGGGAGACACGAGCAGTACTTC. V is TRBV18 and J is TRBJ2-7, with 9 bases lining up with TRBD2. J was trimmed by 5 bases and V by 0 bases; bases with no gene match: 5. Germline V lookup: CDR1 KGHSH, CDR2 LQKENI. This CDR3 comprises 15 residues.

The V and J genes are TRBV6-4 and TRBJ2-3; D is unclear. The CDR3 is 13 amino acids. The germline V gene encodes CDR1 MRHNA and CDR2 SNTAGT. Deletions cut 6 bases from V and 0 bases from J, with 7 bases between. As DNA, the CDR3 is TGTGCCAGCAGGGCAACTAGCACAGATACGCAGTATTTT. This translates into CASRATSTDTQYF.

In its sample, this clone was seen many times. V gene TRBV5-5 combines with J gene TRBJ1-5; no definite D call. The CDR3 is 13 residues long. In germline, CDR1 is SGHKS, CDR2 YYEKEE (reference sequence). V was clipped by 4 bases and J by 5 bases, with 10 bases between them. In nucleotides, the CDR3 is TGTGCCAGCAGCCAGCTATGGGATCAGCCCCAGCATTTT. Translating it yields CASSQLWDQPQHF.

This clone appeared a single time. The V and J genes are TRBV18 and TRBJ2-7; the D call may be TRBD1 or TRBD2 (6 bases each). The V end lost 0 bases, the J end lost 5 bases, and 11 bases lay between the germline ends. The CDR3 spans 14 residues. Germline values: CDR1 KGHSH, CDR2 LQKENI. DNA of the CDR3: TGTGCCAGCTCACCACCCGGTAGGGGGGACGAGCAGTACTTC. It yields the protein CASSPPGRGDEQYF.